This TCR beta chain was recovered during a study of OX40 agonist ivuxolimab in advanced cancers. Context from the whole study: Ivuxolimab was an agonistic, fully human IgG2 monoclonal antibody directed against OX40 (CD134), a costimulatory receptor. Intravenous ivuxolimab was administered to patients every 2 weeks at six dose levels: 0.01, 0.1, 0.3, 1.5, 3 and 10 mg/kg. Of the approximately 50 patients in dose escalation, about 20 had hepatocellular carcinoma, some 15 had melanoma, 9 had renal cell carcinoma and 9 had head and neck cancer. The paper covers the monotherapy dose-escalation part of the phase I ivuxolimab trial, which included N ≈ 57 patients. Three dose-escalation patients achieved partial responses, one with hepatocellular carcinoma and two with cutaneous melanoma. Peripheral TCRbeta sequencing aimed to test whether ivuxolimab altered TCR sequence diversity and caused clonal T-cell expansion. The dose-escalation cohort was 82.7% male with a mean age of about 65 years, ranging from roughly 20 to 85. Prior anti-PD-1, anti-PD-L1 or anti-CTLA-4 therapy was permitted, and 40% of dose-escalation patients had received checkpoint inhibitors.

Details on this clone: Its cognate antigen has yet to be identified. Qualities for individual bases were not recorded, and no much larger clone is one base off.

The trial excluded patients who had a history of autoimmune disease or who were on systemic immunosuppression. Peripheral blood for TCR sequencing was collected from all dose cohorts at baseline, on cycle 4 day 1, and on cycle 7 day 1. The samples were taken from a phase I, first-in-human, multicenter, open-label dose-escalation trial of ivuxolimab. Adults with locally advanced or metastatic melanoma, renal cell, hepatocellular, or head and neck squamous cell carcinoma were enrolled in the trial. Before TCR sequencing, CD4+ T cells and CD8+ T cells from peripheral blood were sorted into separate populations. CDR3 length: 15 amino acids, cysteine to phenylalanine. The only DNA kept is the CDR3, 45 bases in frame from the first base. CDR1 and CDR2, looked up from the germline V gene, are SGDLS and YYNGEE. Unmatched junction bases come to 4, with V trimmed by 4 bases and J by 5 bases. Genomic DNA was isolated from the sorted cells so that the TCRbeta CDR3 region could be sequenced. TCRbeta CDR3 regions were sequenced using the immunoSEQ Assay. What TCRdb holds here is the immuneACCESS table cut down to in-frame rearrangements. Part of the clones is not present; checked against another copy, under half of the missing clones reflect an unresolved V gene, and the others are unexplained. This sample gives fewer than 130,000 clones in total; approximately 90% of them show up just once. About 0.28% of the sample rests with the top ten.

What the authors observed across the whole study: At doses of 0.1 to 3.0 mg/kg, clonal expansion of both CD4+ and CD8+ blood T cells was observed from baseline to week 6. The antigen specificity of the peripheral T cells that underwent clonal expansion was not determined. Low levels of normalized T-cell clonal expansion were also seen in some patients who did not respond. After ivuxolimab, more expanded clones were found on average in CD8+ T cells than in CD4+ T cells. In the 0.1-3.0 mg/kg groups, partial responders had among the lowest normalized peripheral clonal expansion, particularly in CD8+ T cells.

This sequence was found in an adult with an advanced solid tumor such as melanoma, head and neck, liver or kidney cancer. Sequencing was performed on CD4+ or CD8+ T cells sorted from blood, taken in a trial of the OX40 agonist ivuxolimab. The chain couples TRBV9 to TRBJ2-2, and 11 junctional nucleotides match TRBD2. The CDR3 reads as follows: CASSTRLAGTGELFF. The DNA is TGTGCCAGCAGCACTCGACTAGCGGGGACCGGGGAGCTGTTTTTT.